This T cell receptor beta chain is from a study of read filtering for tumor transcriptome and immune sequencing. V lost 4 bases and J lost 5, with 9 bases in between. Germline loops: CDR1 LGHNA, CDR2 YNFKEQ. This CDR3 comprises 13 residues. This library used around 0.4 ug RNA and molecular barcoded adaptors spanning alpha/delta and beta/gamma chains. TCRdb called the reads again in MiXCR, with one record for every CDR3 protein. The repertoire consists of 75,000 to 95,000 distinct CDR3 sequences, with 20% to 25% occurring once and the leading ten covering roughly an eighth. A note on this clonotype: Its antigen is currently unknown.

Study results and limitations: RNA-seq captured clonotypes less deeply and reliably than IR-seq.

The source is a donor over 35 with multiple myeloma. This chain uses TRBV4-2 with TRBJ2-1; tentatively, D is TRBD1 (6 bases). Sequenced material: a population of CD138-negative cells sorted from bone marrow. CDR3 coding DNA: TGTGCCAGCAGCCCAGGGGCTAACAATGAGCAGTTCTTC. Protein product: CASSPGANNEQFF.